One and the same sample provided the 15 T cell receptor beta chains below, sequenced in a study of Ad26.COV2.S vaccination and SARS-CoV-2 variants. As to treatment: about 20 received Ad26.COV2.S at low or high dose, single or two shots; about 5 received placebo; per-sample allocation not given. Day 63 following the first vaccine or placebo injection was when the samples were taken. Clones were sequenced by immunoSEQ multiplex PCR, and TCRdb holds only the in-frame ones, with some missing. The table shows roughly 350,000 clones, with around nine tenths occurring only once. The input for sequencing was peripheral blood, taken in a trial of Ad26.COV2.S vaccine versus placebo. The receptor source for this set is a person between 18 and 60 years old who received the Ad26.COV2.S COVID-19 vaccine or a placebo.

This sequence joins TRBV5-4 and TRBJ2-3; 9 bases agree with TRBD1. After removal of 7 bases from V and 4 bases from J, the junction contained 13 bases not matched to a gene. The CDR3 consists of 16 residues. CDR1 and CDR2 (germline): SGHNT, YYREEE (reference sequence). Here the CDR3 DNA reads TGTGCCAGCGCTATGGCCCGGGACAGGGTTTCAGATACGCAGTATTTT. This codes for CASAMARDRVSDTQYF.

This chain uses TRBV6-2 or TRBV6-3 with TRBJ2-1; 11 nucleotides line up with TRBD2. Germline CDR1 and CDR2: MNHEY and SVGEGT. This CDR3 is built from 15 residues. The V gene end was trimmed by 5 bases and the J gene end by 4 bases; junction bases not matched to a gene: 4. The CDR3 DNA follows: TGTGCCAGCAGTCGACTAGCGGGGAAGTACAATGAGCAGTTCTTC. Residues: CASSRLAGKYNEQFF.

The gene calls are TRBV27 and TRBJ2-7; tentatively, D is TRBD2 (5 bases). Germline V gene sequence: CDR1 MNHEY, CDR2 SMNVEV (reference sequence). V was pared by 2 bases and J by 0 bases, with 17 bases between. The CDR3 extends over 17 amino acids. As DNA, the CDR3 is TGTGCCAGCAGTTTAGCCGACCACCGGGATAGCTCCTACGAGCAGTACTTC. Its translation: CASSLADHRDSSYEQYF.

The sample holds one count of this clone. The chain uses TRBV5-1 and TRBJ2-1, with 7 bases that match TRBD2. The germline gives CDR1 SGHRS, CDR2 YFSETQ. The CDR3 covers 15 residues. With V trimmed by 2 bases and J by 4 bases, 6 bases remained unmatched. The CDR3 nucleotides are TGCGCCAGCAGCTTTTATACTAGCGAGTACAATGAGCAGTTCTTC. Protein: CASSFYTSEYNEQFF.

The chain couples TRBV6-5 to TRBJ2-7; 7 bases fit TRBD1. The V segment lost 4 bases and the J segment 3 bases; nucleotides outside the gene matches: 6. Germline CDR1 and CDR2: MNHEY and SVGAGI. This CDR3 region has 14 residues. The CDR3 here is CASSSHRDSYEQYF. The CDR3 DNA is TGTGCCAGCAGTTCCCACAGGGACAGCTACGAGCAGTACTTC.

CDR3 loop: CASSERKNSIRNQPQHF. The CDR3 DNA sequence: TGTGCCAGCAGTGAAAGAAAGAACAGCATAAGGAATCAGCCCCAGCATTTT. V usage is TRBV6-1 and J usage is TRBJ1-5; D is uncertain. V lost 2 bases and J 4 bases, leaving 18 bases between the germline ends. Germline CDR1 MNHNS, CDR2 SASEGT. CDR3 size: 17 residues.

This clone was seen a handful of times. The CDR3 bases are TGTGCCAGCAGAGACCGATTAATCAGGAACTATGGCTACACCTTC. Amino acids: CASRDRLIRNYGYTF. The chain carries TRBV2 and TRBJ1-2; D is ambiguous. Germline CDR1 and CDR2: SNHLY and FYNNEI. V lost 6 bases to trimming and J lost 2 bases, with 16 bases between them. The CDR3 runs to 15 residues.

The genes are TRBV4-1 and TRBJ1-3; TRBD1 matches at 10 bases. V dropped 2 bases and J dropped 3; count of bases not matched to a gene: 4. Germline lookup yields CDR1 MGHRA and CDR2 YSYEKL. The CDR3 spans 16 residues. The CDR3 loop is CASSQTDRGHGNTIYF. CDR3 nucleotides: TGCGCCAGCAGCCAAACCGACAGGGGGCATGGAAACACCATATATTTT.

The rearrangement uses TRBV28 and TRBJ1-3, with 8 bases identical to TRBD1. Germline loops: CDR1 MDHEN, CDR2 SYDVKM. V lost 3 bases, J lost 1 base, and 5 bases stayed unmatched. The CDR3 totals 16 residues. As DNA, the CDR3 is TGTGCCAGCAGTTTCCCTAGGACAGGGTCTGGAAACACCATATATTTT. Translation: CASSFPRTGSGNTIYF.

This CDR3 reads CASSPGTGARGAEYGYTF. The CDR3 DNA reads as TGTGCCAGCAGCCCCGGGACAGGGGCGCGTGGGGCCGAATATGGCTACACCTTC. The V call is TRBV7-9, the J call TRBJ1-2; TRBD1 aligns across 10 bases. The CDR3 spans 18 residues. V lost 5 bases to trimming and J lost 5 bases; unmatched junction nucleotides: 17. The germline CDR1 and CDR2 sequences are SEHNR and FQNEAQ (reference sequence).

V usage is TRBV14 and J usage is TRBJ2-6, with D tentatively TRBD1 or TRBD2 (5 bases each). Germline CDR1 and CDR2: SGHDN and FVKESK. The CDR3 sequence is 19 residues long. The ends were cut back, 4 bases at V and 0 bases at J, with 19 bases in the middle. The CDR3, as DNA: TGTGCCAGCAGCCGGGGGATAGCGCGGTGGCCCTCTGGGGCCAACGTCCTGACTTTC. Translated: CASSRGIARWPSGANVLTF.

The chain employs TRBV30 and TRBJ1-1, with TRBD1 matching 8 bases. V shed 2 bases, J shed 2 bases, and the junction held 1 base outside the gene matches. The V gene's germline CDR1 is GTSNPN and CDR2 SVGIG (reference sequence). The CDR3 is 13 residues long. CDR3 DNA sequence: TGTGCCTGGAGTCCAGGGGGCAACACTGAAGCTTTCTTT. It translates to CAWSPGGNTEAFF.

This chain joins TRBV2 and TRBJ1-5; D uncertain. Germline V gene lookup returns CDR1 SNHLY and CDR2 FYNNEI. The CDR3 extends over 14 amino acids. Trimming pared 2 bases from V and 7 bases from J, leaving 12 bases between. CDR3 coding DNA: TGTGCCAGCAGTGAATGGTCAAGGGAACAGCCCCAGCATTTT. Translation: CASSEWSREQPQHF.

The genes are TRBV6-5 and TRBJ2-2, with D perhaps being TRBD1 or TRBD2 (6 bases each). Trimming cost V 0 bases and J 7 bases, with 9 bases left between them. Germline-derived CDR1 and CDR2 are MNHEY and SVGAGI. CDR3 length: 14 amino acids. As DNA, the CDR3 is TGTGCCAGCAGTTACTCAAGGGGGGTCGGGGAGCTGTTTTTT. It translates to CASSYSRGVGELFF.

The chain is built from TRBV5-5 and TRBJ1-2; D is ambiguous. V lost 4 bases and J lost 2, with 9 bases in between. The germline V gene encodes CDR1 SGHKS and CDR2 YYEKEE (reference sequence). This CDR3 has 13 residues. The CDR3 bases are TGTGCCAGCAGCGCAATGGAGAACTATGGCTACACCTTC. Amino acid sequence: CASSAMENYGYTF.